A selection of T cell receptor beta chains follows, all from one sample in a study of untreated major depressive disorder. Profiled with immunoSEQ multiplex PCR; TCRdb holds only in-frame clones, not every one. The top ten hold 0.5% to 0.65% of the sample, which has more than 15,000 clones, roughly nine tenths seen once. The sequenced sample was CD4+ T cells from PBMCs. Receptors were obtained from a woman aged 40 to 55 with major depressive disorder. Each CDR3 is given with its conserved first and last residue.

j_gene | v_gene | CDR3aa
TRBJ1-1 | TRBV5-4 | CASSPRSGDRNTEAFF
TRBJ1-2 | TRBV9 | CASDTGNYGYTF
TRBJ2-2 | TRBV5-1 | CASSLGGTANTGELFF
TRBJ2-1 | TRBV27 | CASKRTAGSYNEQFF
TRBJ2-3 | TRBV6-4 | CASSDLTGGSDTQYF
TRBJ1-1 | TRBV10-3 | CAASNRGLGTEAFF
TRBJ1-4 | TRBV4-1 | CASSQPREVGWKLFF
TRBJ2-5 | TRBV5-4 | CASSLDGVVGETQYF
TRBJ1-5 | TRBV7-9 | CASSPGPSNQPQHF
TRBJ2-7 | TRBV14 | CASSQKQGFSFYEQYF
TRBJ1-5 | TRBV28 | CASSTGSYQPQHF
TRBJ2-5 | TRBV7-2 | CASSFRRRETQYF
TRBJ2-7 | TRBV15 | CATTSRVPYEQYF
TRBJ2-7 | TRBV4-2 | CASSQVSGTGGSSYEQYF
TRBJ1-1 | TRBV7-2 | CASSLYGAGGGPEAFF
TRBJ2-6 | TRBV5-3 | CARGLSGANVLTF
TRBJ2-3 | TRBV28 | CASSLDSWDTVEYF
TRBJ2-7 | TRBV7-9 | CASAATDSTGQYF
TRBJ1-6 | TRBV5-6 | CASSPWAVFYNSPLHF
TRBJ1-2 | TRBV7-9 | CASSFTGVGYTF
TRBJ1-1 | TRBV30 | CAWRGGSLMNTEAFF
TRBJ1-2 | TRBV6-1 | CASSGGQGDGYTF
TRBJ2-7 | TRBV18 | CASSPGGRIYEQYF
TRBJ2-2 | TRBV6-1 | CASSPLLNTGELFF
TRBJ2-7 | TRBV6-6 | CASSLPLSSYEQYF
TRBJ1-1 | TRBV4-2 | CASSSGQGSNTEAFF
TRBJ2-1 | TRBV9 | CASSVMDRTNEQFF
TRBJ1-1 | TRBV6-1 | CASSEILGNTEAFF
TRBJ2-5 | TRBV15 | CATSRGTGGQETQYF
TRBJ2-5 | TRBV5-1 | CASSPSGAGVETQYF
TRBJ2-7 | TRBV9 | CASSAGDGRSYEQYF
TRBJ1-6 | TRBV10-1 | CASSRGTVNSPLHF
TRBJ2-3 | TRBV30 | CAWSVRARDTQYF
TRBJ1-2 | TRBV9 | CASSVTPGGRGYTF
TRBJ2-5 | TRBV5-6 | CASSSGQGMFETQYF
TRBJ2-1 | TRBV20-1 | CSAGQYNEQFF
TRBJ1-4 | TRBV19 | CASSMDWEVRAPLNEKLFF
TRBJ1-4 | TRBV2 | CASTEGTGGVKLFF
TRBJ1-6 | TRBV7-2 | CASSLTGIGNSPLHF
TRBJ1-6 | TRBV2 | CASMAEVGNSPLHF